Sequencing of this TCR beta chain was carried out in a study of T cells after yellow fever vaccination. General observations from the study: Subsequent to the booster, the majority of primary-vaccination clones reappeared (around 96% CD4, approximately 90% CD8).

Germline values: CDR1 SGHRS, CDR2 YFSETQ. V was clipped by 0 bases and J by 1 base, with 17 bases between them. The CDR3 has 17 amino acids. TCRdb itself ran the 5' RACE reads through MiXCR, one entry per CDR3 protein. The table shows 550,000 to 750,000 distinct CDR3 sequences, with approximately 13% occurring only once. Only a few counts were recorded for this clonotype. The antigen is unknown. This sample comprised PBMCs, obtained on the day of the yellow fever booster vaccination. The TCR sequence derives from a man aged 25-40 years who received the YFV17D yellow fever vaccine. The rearrangement links TRBV5-1 to TRBJ2-7, with D maybe TRBD1 (6 bases). The CDR3 nucleotides are TGCGCCAGCAGCTTGGCCCTTGGGACACGAAATTCCTACGAGCAGTACTTC. It yields the protein CASSLALGTRNSYEQYF.